The 26 T cell receptor beta chains in this list originate from one sample, sequenced in a study of cytomegalovirus exposure and HLA in healthy donors. Vbeta (60) and Jbeta (13) primers were used in the PCR. The method was immunoSEQ multiplex PCR; TCRdb's version includes in-frame clones alone and lacks a portion of them. The table lists around 150,000 clones, about two thirds of them singletons. Source material: PBMCs. The receptors here all came from a man aged 55 to 70 in good health and CMV-seronegative.

This chain uses TRBV27 with TRBJ2-1, with 10 nucleotides matching TRBD2. The V segment lost 4 bases and the J segment 5 bases; nucleotides outside the gene matches: 5. CDR3 length: 15 amino acids. Germline CDR1 MNHEY, CDR2 SMNVEV (reference sequence). CDR3 in amino acids: CASSWSGRGDNEQFF. As DNA, the CDR3 is TGTGCCAGCAGTTGGAGCGGGAGGGGGGACAATGAGCAGTTCTTC.

This rearrangement joins TRBV2 to TRBJ2-1, with 7 positions matching TRBD1. Germline trimming cut 5 bases from V and 4 bases from J; bases unmatched to any gene: 5. CDR1 is SNHLY and CDR2 is FYNNEI in the germline V gene. The CDR3 length is 14 residues. The CDR3 sequence: CASSRDSAYNEQFF. CDR3 DNA sequence: TGTGCCAGCAGTCGGGACAGTGCTTACAATGAGCAGTTCTTC.

This clone was found a few times. The chain combines TRBV5-4 with TRBJ2-7; 9 bases match TRBD1. CDR3 length: 13 amino acids. After removal of 8 bases from V and 1 base from J, the junction contained 4 bases not matched to a gene. Germline V gene data show CDR1 as SGHNT and CDR2 as YYREEE (reference sequence). CDR3 coding DNA: TGTGCCAGTTGGGACAGGGCGTCCTACGAGCAGTACTTC. It yields the protein CASWDRASYEQYF.

The gene calls are TRBV28 and TRBJ2-1, with 7 bases that match TRBD2. Germline-derived CDR1 and CDR2 are MDHEN and SYDVKM. V was pared by 6 bases and J by 4 bases, with 9 bases of the junction left unmatched. The CDR3 is 15 amino acids. The CDR3 is CASRKGGPLYNEQFF. In nucleotides, the CDR3 is TGTGCCAGCAGGAAGGGAGGGCCTCTGTACAATGAGCAGTTCTTC.

This clone was detected only a few times. The genes are TRBV19 and TRBJ1-1; the match to TRBD1 covers 9 bases. With 6 bases clipped from V and 1 base from J, the junction kept 9 bases outside the gene matches. The CDR3 consists of 16 residues. Germline values: CDR1 LNHDA, CDR2 SQIVND (reference sequence). DNA for the CDR3: TGTGCCAGTAGCTATATACCGGGACAGGGGAACACTGAAGCTTTCTTT. This gives the protein CASSYIPGQGNTEAFF.

The J gene is TRBJ1-5, the V gene TRBV19; D might be TRBD1 (6 bases). CDR3 length: 14 amino acids. V lost 6 bases, J lost 4 bases, and 13 bases lay in between. Germline assignment: CDR1 LNHDA and CDR2 SQIVND (reference sequence). The CDR3 nucleotides read TGTGCCAGTAGCGAGAGACAGGTTAATCAGCCCCAGCATTTT. Amino acid sequence: CASSERQVNQPQHF.

The chain recombines TRBV7-9 with TRBJ1-2; D is uncertain. V shed 2 bases and J shed 2 bases, with 9 bases lying between them. Germline V CDR1 and CDR2: SEHNR, FQNEAQ (reference sequence). The CDR3 totals 14 residues. CDR3 residues: CASSLSGANYGYTF. CDR3 in DNA: TGTGCCAGCAGCTTAAGCGGCGCGAACTATGGCTACACCTTC.

This clone occurred a few times. V is TRBV7-9 and J is TRBJ2-7; the D is unclear. There are 14 residues in the CDR3. Trimming pared 5 bases from V and 11 bases from J, leaving 22 bases between. The V gene's germline CDR1 is SEHNR and CDR2 FQNEAQ (reference sequence). The CDR3: CASSPFERMTVEYF. CDR3 bases: TGTGCCAGCAGCCCTTTCGAACGTATGACTGTAGAGTACTTC.

The chain combines TRBV7-2 with TRBJ2-3; 9 nucleotides agree with TRBD2. This CDR3 is 19 amino acids long. CDR1 SGHTA and CDR2 FQGNSA come from the germline V gene. V lost 1 base, J lost 2 bases, and 13 bases stayed unmatched. DNA of the CDR3: TGTGCCAGCAGCTTAGAGGGGCTAGCGGGAAATGCCCTCACAGATACGCAGTATTTT. Protein: CASSLEGLAGNALTDTQYF.

This clone was picked up a small number of times. Other DNA sequences in this sample translate to the same CDR3. This rearrangement joins TRBV19 to TRBJ1-5; D is uncertain. Trimming removed 1 base from V and 0 bases from J, with 7 bases in between. Per germline, CDR1 LNHDA and CDR2 SQIVND (reference sequence). The CDR3 has 15 residues. In DNA form, the CDR3 reads TGTGCCAGTAGTATAGTCGCGGATAGCAATCAGCCCCAGCATTTT. As protein: CASSIVADSNQPQHF. The complete variable domain, with remaining parts taken from reference TRBV19 and TRBJ1-5, reads DGGITQSPKYLFRKEGQNVTLSCEQNLNHDAMYWYRQDPGQGLRLIYYSQIVNDFQKGDIAEGYSVSREKKESFPLTVTSAQKNPTAFYLCASSIVADSNQPQHFGDGTRLSIL.

The chain joins TRBV30 to TRBJ2-5; 11 bases are a match to TRBD2. Unmatched junction bases numbered 9, after V lost 3 bases and J lost 0 bases. This CDR3 is built from 17 residues. Germline CDR1 and CDR2: GTSNPN and SVGIG (reference sequence). The CDR3 region is CAWSTTSGRHNQETQYF. CDR3 DNA sequence: TGTGCCTGGAGCACAACTAGCGGGAGACATAACCAAGAGACCCAGTACTTC.

The chain is built from TRBV10-2 and TRBJ1-4; D is perhaps TRBD1 (5 bases). Germline assignment: CDR1 WSHSY and CDR2 SAAADI. V lost 6 bases, J lost 4 bases, and 9 bases lay in between. CDR3 length equals 13 residues. The CDR3 loop reads CASRGQGNEKLFF. CDR3 nucleotides: TGCGCCAGCAGGGGGCAGGGTAATGAAAAACTGTTTTTT.

CDR3 loop: CASRKPGQGVEGGSFF. The CDR3 DNA follows: TGTGCCAGCAGGAAACCGGGACAGGGCGTCGAGGGAGGATCTTTCTTT. The gene calls are TRBV11-2 and TRBJ1-1; 9 bases agree with TRBD1. Germline-derived CDR1 and CDR2 are SGHAT and FQNNGV. This CDR3 has 16 amino acids. The V segment lost 6 bases and the J segment 12 bases; nucleotides outside the gene matches: 20.

The sample holds one count of this clone. The rearrangement uses TRBV5-1 and TRBJ2-1; TRBD1 agrees at 8 bases. The V and J ends lost 3 bases and 10 bases, in that order; junction bases with no gene match: 6. Germline CDR1 is SGHRS and CDR2 is YFSETQ. This CDR3 region has 13 residues. The CDR3 region is CASSSLQGEEQFF. Here the CDR3 DNA reads TGCGCCAGCAGCTCCCTACAGGGGGAGGAGCAGTTCTTC.

The gene calls are TRBV19 and TRBJ1-4, with 9 bases matching TRBD1. V was clipped by 5 bases and J by 8 bases; unmatched bases: 9. The CDR3 has 15 amino acids. Looked up from germline, CDR1 is LNHDA and CDR2 is SQIVND (reference sequence). The CDR3: CASSFRTGENEKLFF. The CDR3 nucleotides read TGTGCCAGTAGTTTCCGGACAGGGGAGAACGAAAAACTGTTTTTT.

This clone has only a few counts. J is TRBJ2-1 and V is TRBV5-1, with TRBD2 identical over 15 bases. Looked up from germline, CDR1 is SGHRS and CDR2 is YFSETQ. The CDR3 totals 18 residues. Losses at the gene ends were 2 bases for V and 8 bases for J; bases not matched to a gene: 11. CDR3 DNA: TGCGCCAGCAGCTTAAGACCGGGACTAGCGGGAGGAGGGGATGAGCAGTTCTTC. This encodes CASSLRPGLAGGGDEQFF. Full variable domain (remainder filled in from reference TRBV5-1 and TRBJ2-1): KAGVTQTPRYLIKTRGQQVTLSCSPISGHRSVSWYQQTPGQGLQFLFEYFSETQRNKGNFPGRFSGRQFSNSRSEMNVSTLELGDSALYLCASSLRPGLAGGGDEQFFGPGTRLTVL.

This sequence joins TRBV4-1 and TRBJ2-7; D perhaps matches TRBD2 (5 bases). Per the germline V gene, CDR1 is MGHRA and CDR2 is YSYEKL. The length of the CDR3 is 16 residues. Trimming removed 1 base at V and 2 bases at J, with 15 bases between. The CDR3 nucleotides read TGCGCCAGCAGCCAAGCGGGGAGAGATTCAGCCTACGAGCAGTACTTC. Its translation is CASSQAGRDSAYEQYF.

The J gene is TRBJ2-5, the V gene TRBV15, with D maybe TRBD2 (6 bases). V was trimmed by 3 bases and J by 4 bases, leaving 9 bases between them. The CDR3 totals 13 residues. Germline lookup yields CDR1 LNHNV and CDR2 YYDKDF (reference sequence). In nucleotides, the CDR3 is TGTGCCACCAGCAGGCAAGCGGGAGAGACCCAGTACTTC. Protein: CATSRQAGETQYF.

This clone was counted between two and nine times. This chain uses TRBV5-6 with TRBJ2-3; TRBD2 agrees at 8 bases. This CDR3 region has 15 residues. In germline, CDR1 is SGHDT, CDR2 YYEEEE. After removal of 1 base from V and 3 bases from J, the junction contained 4 bases not matched to a gene. The CDR3 sequence: CASSLMRGRTDTQYF. CDR3 in DNA: TGTGCCAGCAGCTTGATGCGCGGGAGGACAGATACGCAGTATTTT. Supplemented by reference TRBV5-6 and TRBJ2-3, the full variable domain reads DAGVTQSPTHLIKTRGQQVTLRCSPKSGHDTVSWYQQALGQGPQFIFQYYEEEERQRGNFPDRFSGHQFPNYSSELNVNALLLGDSALYLCASSLMRGRTDTQYFGPGTRLTVL.

This clone was counted between two and nine times. The chain uses TRBV5-4 and TRBJ2-7; 8 nucleotides agree with TRBD1. V gave up 5 bases and J gave up 1 base; unmatched junction bases: 5. Germline V CDR1 and CDR2: SGHNT, YYREEE (reference sequence). CDR3 length: 14 residues. Here the CDR3 DNA reads TGTGCCAGCAGAAACGGACAGGGTTCCTACGAGCAGTACTTC. Its protein is CASRNGQGSYEQYF.

The chain is built from TRBV10-3 and TRBJ1-6; D possibly corresponds to TRBD1 (6 bases). This CDR3 is built from 14 residues. V lost 11 bases and J 5 bases, leaving 16 bases between the germline ends. Germline CDR1 and CDR2: ENHRY and SYGVKD. CDR3 in amino acids: CASKEDSNNSPLHF. The CDR3 DNA follows: TGTGCCTCCAAGGAGGACAGTAATAATTCACCCCTCCACTTT.

The chain is built from TRBV13 and TRBJ2-1; 11 bases match TRBD2. This CDR3 region has 23 residues. With V trimmed by 1 base and J by 3 bases, 23 bases remained unmatched. Germline CDR1 reads PRHDT; CDR2 reads FYEKMQ (reference sequence). CDR3 sequence reads: CASSLVPLNLAGGGGMNYNEQFF. The CDR3 DNA is TGTGCCAGCAGCTTAGTACCCCTTAACTTAGCGGGAGGGGGTGGGATGAACTACAATGAGCAGTTCTTC.

V is TRBV7-9 and J is TRBJ1-1, with 9 bases fitting TRBD1. V gave up 3 bases and J gave up 8 bases; unmatched junction bases: 4. Germline V gene data show CDR1 as SEHNR and CDR2 as FQNEAQ (reference sequence). The CDR3 is made up of 13 amino acids. CDR3 sequence: CASSFFGTGEAFF. As DNA, the CDR3 is TGTGCCAGCAGCTTCTTCGGGACAGGGGAAGCTTTCTTT.

The V call is TRBV28, the J call TRBJ1-2, with D possibly being TRBD1 (5 bases). The CDR3 is 13 amino acids. Looked up from germline, CDR1 is MDHEN and CDR2 is SYDVKM. The V and J ends lost 2 bases and 8 bases respectively, with 12 bases between them. The CDR3 DNA is TGTGCCAGCAGTTTAATCGGGGGAGTAGGCTACACCTTC. Translating gives CASSLIGGVGYTF.

This clone has just a few counts. V usage is TRBV2 and J usage is TRBJ1-1, with a possible D match to TRBD1 (5 bases). The CDR3 spans 14 residues. Trimming took 4 bases from V and 1 from J, leaving 10 bases between them. Germline V gene sequence: CDR1 SNHLY, CDR2 FYNNEI. In nucleotides, the CDR3 is TGTGCCAGCAGTGGGGGGGTACCGAACACTGAAGCTTTCTTT. Its protein product is CASSGGVPNTEAFF.

Here the CDR3 DNA reads TGCGCCAGCAGCTTTGCCCTGGGACAGGCCCACAATGAGCAGTTCTTC. Residues: CASSFALGQAHNEQFF. J is TRBJ2-1 and V is TRBV5-1; TRBD1 agrees at 8 bases. This CDR3 spans 16 amino acids. Trimming removed 2 bases from V and 5 bases from J; junction bases left unmatched: 9. The germline V gene encodes CDR1 SGHRS and CDR2 YFSETQ.